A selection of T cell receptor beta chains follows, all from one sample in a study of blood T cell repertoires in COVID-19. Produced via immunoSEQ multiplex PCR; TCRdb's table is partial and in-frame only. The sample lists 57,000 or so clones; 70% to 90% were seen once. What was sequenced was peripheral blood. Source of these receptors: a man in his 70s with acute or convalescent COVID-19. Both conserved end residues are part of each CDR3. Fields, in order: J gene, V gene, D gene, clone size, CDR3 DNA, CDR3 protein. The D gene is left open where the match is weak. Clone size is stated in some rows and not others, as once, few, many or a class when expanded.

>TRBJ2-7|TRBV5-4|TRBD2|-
TGTGCCAGCAGTAACGGACTAGCGAATTTCTACGAGCAGTACTTC
CASSNGLANFYEQYF
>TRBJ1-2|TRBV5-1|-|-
TGCGCCAGCAGCTGGGGGAGGGGAATCTATGGCTACACCTTC
CASSWGRGIYGYTF
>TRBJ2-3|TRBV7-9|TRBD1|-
TGTGCCAGCAGCGCCGGGACAGGGGGAACAGATACGCAGTATTTT
CASSAGTGGTDTQYF
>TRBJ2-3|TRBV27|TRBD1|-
TGTGCCAGCAGTGCCGGACAGGGACGCACAGATACGCAGTATTTT
CASSAGQGRTDTQYF
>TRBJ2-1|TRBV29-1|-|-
TGCAGCGTTGGAATTTCGACACTTAGCTCCTACAATGAGCAGTTCTTC
CSVGISTLSSYNEQFF
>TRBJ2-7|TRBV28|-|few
TGTGCCAGCAGTTTTTCGTTGTACGAGCAGTACTTC
CASSFSLYEQYF
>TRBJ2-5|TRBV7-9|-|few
TGTGCCAGCAGCTTAATAGTTGAGACCCAGTACTTC
CASSLIVETQYF
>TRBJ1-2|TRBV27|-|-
TGTGCCAGCAGCTCCCGGAGCGACAGGAAGGGAAGTCTTAACTATGGCTACACCTTC
CASSSRSDRKGSLNYGYTF
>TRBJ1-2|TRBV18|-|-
TGTGCCAGCTCACCTCGGAGCGACTCCCATGGCTACACCTTC
CASSPRSDSHGYTF
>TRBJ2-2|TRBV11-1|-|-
TGTGCCAGCAGCCTCCGGGACTGGGTTGGCGGGGAGCTGTTTTTT
CASSLRDWVGGELFF
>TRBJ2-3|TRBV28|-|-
TGTGCCAGCGGTCGGGCAGATACGCAGTATTTT
CASGRADTQYF
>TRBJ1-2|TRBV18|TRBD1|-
TGTGCCAGCACCCTAGGACAGGACTATGGCTACACCTTC
CASTLGQDYGYTF
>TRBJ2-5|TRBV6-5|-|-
TGTGCCAGCAGTTACGGGGCGTACCAAGAGACCCAGTACTTC
CASSYGAYQETQYF
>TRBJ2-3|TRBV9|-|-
TGTGCCAGCAGCATGCAGGCCACAGATACGCAGTATTTT
CASSMQATDTQYF
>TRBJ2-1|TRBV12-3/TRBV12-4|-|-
TGTGCCAGCGGCAAATATGAGCAGTTCTTC
CASGKYEQFF
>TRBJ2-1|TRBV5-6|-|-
TGTGCCAGCAGCTTGGCGGATGAGCAGTTCTTC
CASSLADEQFF
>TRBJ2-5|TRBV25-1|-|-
TGTGCCAGCAGTAGTAGCCAAGAGACCCAGTACTTC
CASSSSQETQYF
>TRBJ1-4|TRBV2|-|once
TGTGCCAGCAGGGACAGCGATAATGAAAAACTGTTTTTT
CASRDSDNEKLFF
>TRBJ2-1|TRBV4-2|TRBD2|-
TGTGCCAGCAGCCTTGGGATAGCGGGCTACAATGAGCAGTTCTTC
CASSLGIAGYNEQFF
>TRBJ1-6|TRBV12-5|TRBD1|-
TGTGCTAGTGGGACAGGGGGCCGCTATAATTCACCCCTCCACTTT
CASGTGGRYNSPLHF
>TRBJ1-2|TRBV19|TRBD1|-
TGTGCCAGTAGTATTGGGACAGTTCCTGGCTACACCTTC
CASSIGTVPGYTF
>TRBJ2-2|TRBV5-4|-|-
TGTGCCAGCAGCTTGGACAGGGACCTCGAAACCGGGGAGCTGTTTTTT
CASSLDRDLETGELFF
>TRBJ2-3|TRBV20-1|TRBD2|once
TGCAGTGCTAGTGATCACTCTAGCGGTAGCACAGATACGCAGTATTTT
CSASDHSSGSTDTQYF